These T cell receptor beta chains were read from a single sample in a study of CD4 T cells in relation to SARS-CoV-2 and coronaviruses. Sequencing was performed with immunoSEQ multiplex PCR; in TCRdb, only in-frame clones are kept and a portion is missing. The table shows about 59,000 clones, with roughly 85% occurring only once. The sequenced sample consisted of memory CD4+ T cells from PBMCs. The receptors stem from a human donor in good health. Each CDR3 is given with its conserved first and last residue. The D gene is left open where the match is weak. Clone sizes are given selectively: once, few, many, or a class where the clone is expanded.

j_call v_call d_call clone_size cdr3_aa cdr3_nt
TRBJ2-7 TRBV6-5 TRBD1 NA CASSYQPQGDYEQYF TGTGCCAGCAGTTACCAACCACAGGGGGATTACGAGCAGTACTTC
TRBJ1-2 TRBV25-1 TRBD1 NA CASSGSDRASGYTF TGTGCCAGCAGTGGTTCCGACAGGGCCTCTGGCTACACCTTC
TRBJ1-5 TRBV2 NA NA CASRRREGLDQPQHF TGTGCCAGCAGAAGGCGGGAAGGGTTAGACCAGCCCCAGCATTTT
TRBJ2-3 TRBV5-1 TRBD2 NA CASSKGTSGRLRDTQYF TGCGCCAGCAGTAAAGGGACTAGCGGGAGGCTTAGAGATACGCAGTATTTT
TRBJ1-2 TRBV6-5 NA NA CASSYGTGRGGYTF TGTGCCAGCAGTTATGGGACGGGGAGAGGTGGCTACACCTTC
TRBJ2-7 TRBV25-1 TRBD2 NA CASSEFGLAGSYEQYF TGTGCCAGCAGTGAATTCGGCCTAGCGGGATCCTACGAGCAGTACTTC
TRBJ2-5 TRBV6-1 TRBD1 NA CASSEADREETQYF TGTGCCAGCAGTGAAGCAGACAGGGAAGAGACCCAGTACTTC
TRBJ2-3 TRBV11-3 NA NA CASSLDGNTDTQYF TGTGCCAGCAGCTTAGACGGTAACACAGATACGCAGTATTTT
TRBJ2-3 TRBV6-5 TRBD2 once CASSYTYGTRTDTQYF TGTGCCAGCAGTTATACCTACGGGACTAGAACAGATACGCAGTATTTT
TRBJ2-7 TRBV5-1 NA NA CASSLADSDRPYEQYF TGCGCCAGCAGCTTGGCCGACTCGGACAGACCATACGAGCAGTACTTC
TRBJ2-3 TRBV9 NA NA CASSVRGGTSTDTQYF TGTGCCAGCAGCGTACGGGGCGGGACTAGCACAGATACGCAGTATTTT
TRBJ2-4 TRBV9 TRBD2 NA CASSEDSGRSRNIQYF TGTGCCAGCAGTGAAGATAGCGGGAGATCGAGAAACATTCAGTACTTC
TRBJ2-3 TRBV4-1 TRBD2 NA CASSPSSGRTGSADTQYF TGCGCCAGCAGCCCCTCTAGCGGGAGGACGGGTAGCGCAGATACGCAGTATTTT
TRBJ2-2 TRBV6-5 NA NA CASRKGGTGELFF TGTGCCAGCAGAAAAGGGGGAACCGGGGAGCTGTTTTTT
TRBJ2-7 TRBV18 NA NA CASSPQRDASYEQYF TGTGCCAGCTCACCACAAAGGGACGCCTCCTACGAGCAGTACTTC
TRBJ2-3 TRBV21-1 NA NA CASSKGGIRPSTDTQYF TGTGCCAGCAGCAAAGGAGGTATCCGGCCTAGCACAGATACGCAGTATTTT
TRBJ2-2 TRBV15 TRBD2 NA CATSGTSAGELFF TGTGCCACCAGCGGGACTAGCGCCGGGGAGCTGTTTTTT
TRBJ2-3 TRBV29-1 TRBD2 NA CSVDLAGGDRGTDTQYF TGCAGCGTTGACCTAGCGGGAGGGGATCGGGGCACAGATACGCAGTATTTT
TRBJ2-7 TRBV6-5 TRBD1 few CASSYTGGSLREQYF TGTGCCAGCAGTTACACAGGGGGTTCATTGCGAGAGCAGTACTTC
TRBJ2-6 TRBV7-3 TRBD1 NA CASSLRGQGATSGANVLTF TGTGCCAGCAGCTTACGGGGCCAGGGGGCAACCTCTGGGGCCAACGTCCTGACTTTC
TRBJ2-1 TRBV7-2 NA few CASSLGSTSEQFF TGTGCCAGCAGCTTAGGGTCCACTAGTGAGCAGTTCTTC
TRBJ2-7 TRBV11-2 TRBD2 NA CASSLVRGSYEQYF TGTGCCAGCAGCTTAGTGCGGGGGTCCTACGAGCAGTACTTC
TRBJ2-2 TRBV4-1 NA NA CASSQVSGNTGELFF TGCGCCAGCAGCCAAGTGTCGGGGAACACCGGGGAGCTGTTTTTT
TRBJ2-3 TRBV30 TRBD1 NA CAWSARQGRTDTQYF TGTGCCTGGAGTGCCCGACAGGGGAGGACAGATACGCAGTATTTT
TRBJ2-1 TRBV6-1 NA NA CASSRGERNEQFF TGTGCCAGCAGTCGCGGAGAGCGCAATGAGCAGTTCTTC
TRBJ2-3 TRBV14 TRBD2 NA CASSQAPGTTQNTQYF TGTGCCAGCAGCCAAGCCCCGGGGACTACACAGAATACGCAGTATTTT
TRBJ2-7 TRBV19 TRBD1 NA CASSGPGQGSYEQYF TGTGCCAGTAGTGGTCCGGGACAGGGGTCCTACGAGCAGTACTTC
TRBJ2-1 TRBV2 NA NA CASSESGNEQFF TGTGCCAGCAGTGAAAGCGGCAATGAGCAGTTCTTC
TRBJ2-1 TRBV5-1 NA NA CASSLATGYEQFF TGCGCCAGCAGCTTGGCCACGGGGTATGAGCAGTTCTTC
TRBJ2-5 TRBV5-1 TRBD1 NA CASSPSDRGLQTQYF TGCGCCAGCAGCCCCTCCGACAGGGGCTTACAGACCCAGTACTTC
TRBJ2-2 TRBV11-2 TRBD2 NA CASRGGGLAGSNTGELFF TGTGCCAGCAGGGGTGGGGGACTAGCGGGTTCGAACACCGGGGAGCTGTTTTTT
TRBJ1-6 TRBV28 NA NA CASSRRANNSPLHF TGTGCCAGCAGTCGAAGGGCCAATAATTCACCCCTCCACTTT
TRBJ1-4 TRBV18 NA NA CASSPTAPASTNEKLFF TGTGCCAGCTCACCCACGGCACCTGCCTCAACTAATGAAAAACTGTTTTTT
TRBJ1-5 TRBV7-8 NA few CASSLGGSQPQHF TGTGCCAGCAGCTTAGGCGGGAGCCAGCCCCAGCATTTT
TRBJ1-6 TRBV9 NA NA CASGRGGSPLHF TGTGCCAGTGGTAGGGGCGGTTCACCCCTCCACTTT
TRBJ2-2 TRBV25-1 NA NA CASTRVAGELFF TGTGCCAGCACCCGAGTCGCCGGGGAGCTGTTTTTT
TRBJ1-5 TRBV20-1 NA NA CSASWDSNQPQHF TGCAGTGCTAGTTGGGATAGCAATCAGCCCCAGCATTTT
TRBJ2-1 TRBV24-1 TRBD2 NA CATSPGTSGTSSYNEQFF TGTGCCACCAGCCCCGGGACTAGCGGGACGAGCTCCTACAATGAGCAGTTCTTC
TRBJ2-3 TRBV7-6 TRBD2 NA CASSGGLAVTDTQYF TGTGCCAGCAGCGGGGGACTAGCGGTCACAGATACGCAGTATTTT
TRBJ2-5 TRBV30 NA NA CAWTPVGGNQETQYF TGTGCCTGGACCCCGGTTGGCGGGAATCAAGAGACCCAGTACTTC
TRBJ2-5 TRBV6-5 NA NA CASAGTLSTQYF TGTGCCAGCGCAGGGACCCTCTCGACCCAGTACTTC
TRBJ1-6 TRBV18 NA NA CASSPNAENSPLHF TGTGCCAGCTCACCTAACGCAGAGAATTCACCCCTCCACTTT
TRBJ2-5 TRBV11-3 NA NA CASSTRVGRPGETQYF TGTGCCAGCAGCACGAGGGTGGGTAGACCCGGGGAGACCCAGTACTTC
TRBJ2-1 TRBV7-9 NA once CASSSTETVSSYNEQFF TGTGCCAGCAGCTCTACGGAGACGGTGAGCTCCTACAATGAGCAGTTCTTC
TRBJ2-7 TRBV2 NA NA CASSLSLYPYEQYF TGTGCCAGCAGTCTTAGCCTCTACCCGTACGAGCAGTACTTC
TRBJ2-5 TRBV7-9 TRBD1 NA CASSRQGQVQQETQYF TGTGCCAGCAGCCGGCAGGGACAGGTTCAACAAGAGACCCAGTACTTC